This entry lists 24 T cell receptor beta chains sequenced from one sample in a study of T cells after yellow fever vaccination. Via MiXCR, TCRdb re-called the 5' RACE reads, giving one row per CDR3 protein. Among 450,000 to 600,000 distinct CDR3 sequences, less than 20% were seen once, and the ten largest hold roughly 17%. Sequencing was performed on PBMCs, taken around 5 days after the first yellow fever vaccination. The receptors stem from a man aged 18 to 29 who received the YFV17D yellow fever vaccine.

The chain combines TRBV5-1 with TRBJ1-1, with D perhaps matching TRBD1 (6 bases). Germline lookup yields CDR1 SGHRS and CDR2 YFSETQ. V dropped 0 bases and J dropped 3 bases, with 12 bases sitting between them. The CDR3 is 15 residues long. The CDR3: CASSLAPGADTEAFF. The CDR3 region has the DNA TGCGCCAGCAGCTTGGCCCCGGGGGCGGACACTGAAGCTTTCTTT.

The J gene is TRBJ2-1, the V gene TRBV6-1; TRBD2 is a possible D gene (6 bases). Germline CDR1 and CDR2: MNHNS and SASEGT. The V end lost 7 bases, the J end lost 6 bases, and 19 bases lay between the germline ends. This CDR3 has 15 residues. CDR3 region: CASTFRDFSPNEQFF. The CDR3, as DNA: TGTGCCAGCACCTTTCGGGACTTCTCACCCAATGAGCAGTTCTTC.

This clonotype came up a few times. The CDR3 here is CASTTSGTSKYQETQYF. In DNA, the CDR3 is TGCGCCAGCACCACTTCCGGGACTAGCAAGTACCAAGAGACCCAGTACTTC. This rearrangement joins TRBV5-1 to TRBJ2-5, with TRBD2 matching over 9 bases. CDR1 is SGHRS and CDR2 is YFSETQ in the germline V gene. The CDR3 runs 17 residues. V lost 6 bases and J lost 0; bases outside the gene matches: 12.

The CDR3 protein is CASSLEAGGSPLHF. The CDR3 nucleotides are TGTGCCAGCAGTTTAGAGGCAGGGGGCTCACCCCTCCACTTT. This chain links TRBV12-3 or TRBV12-4 with TRBJ1-6; TRBD1 matches at 8 bases. V shed 1 base and J 10 bases; nucleotides not matched to a gene: 3. The CDR3 spans 14 residues.

This clonotype has only a few counts. This chain uses TRBV5-6 with TRBJ1-2; weak D call: TRBD1 (5 bases). Germline V CDR1 and CDR2: SGHDT, YYEEEE. Trimming shortened V by 3 bases and J by 4 bases, and 16 bases separated the two germline ends. The CDR3 is 15 residues long. CDR3 in amino acids: CASSSAPQGRYGYTF. In DNA, the CDR3 is TGTGCCAGCAGCTCAGCCCCCCAGGGCCGCTATGGCTACACCTTC.

This clonotype occurred a few times. The chain uses TRBV12-5 and TRBJ1-1; 7 bases line up with TRBD1. Looked up from germline, CDR1 is LGHNT and CDR2 is FRNRAP. The V segment lost 7 bases and the J segment 5 bases; nucleotides outside the gene matches: 7. This CDR3 comprises 13 residues. CDR3 bases: TGTGCTAGTGCCTCGACAGGGTCTACTGAAGCTTTCTTT. Amino acids: CASASTGSTEAFF. Complete variable domain (other parts from reference TRBV12-5 and TRBJ1-1): DARVTQTPRHKVTEMGQEVTMRCQPILGHNTVFWYRQTMMQGLELLAYFRNRAPLDDSGMPKDRFSAEMPDATLATLKIQPSEPRDSAVYFCASASTGSTEAFFGQGTRLTVV.

This chain connects TRBV7-2 to TRBJ2-1, with D uncertain. Germline loops: CDR1 SGHTA, CDR2 FQGNSA. CDR3 length equals 12 residues. V was trimmed by 5 bases and J by 8 bases, leaving 10 bases between them. The CDR3 DNA reads TGTGCCAGCAGCCATTACATGGATGAGCAGTTCTTC. As protein: CASSHYMDEQFF.

This clonotype was observed a handful of times. The chain has TRBV7-2 and TRBJ1-1; 8 bases agree with TRBD1. CDR3 length: 15 residues. After removal of 6 bases from V and 1 base from J, the junction contained 7 bases not matched to a gene. Per the germline V gene, CDR1 is SGHTA and CDR2 is FQGNSA. For the CDR3, the DNA is TGTGCCAGCAGTTTACAGGGGGGGACGAACACTGAAGCTTTCTTT. Its protein is CASSLQGGTNTEAFF.

This clonotype was recorded a few times. The V and J genes are TRBV7-3 and TRBJ1-1; D possibly corresponds to TRBD1 (5 bases). The CDR3 extends over 13 amino acids. V was shortened by 3 bases and J by 8 bases, with 13 bases between the two germline ends. The V gene's germline CDR1 is SGHTA and CDR2 FQGTGA. The CDR3 region is CASSFSRGTEAFF. CDR3 nucleotides: TGTGCCAGCAGCTTCTCGAGGGGCACCGAAGCTTTCTTT.

This clonotype has only a few counts. The junction departs from the called germline gene at one end, perhaps through a read error. The CDR3: CASGLHANTEAFF. CDR3 nucleotides: TGTGCCAGCGGTTTACATGCGAACACTGAAGCTTTCTTT. The chain uses TRBV12-3 or TRBV12-4 and TRBJ1-1; D unclear. The CDR3 runs 13 residues.

This clonotype was counted between two and nine times. V is TRBV5-1 and J is TRBJ2-3; either TRBD1 or TRBD2 may fit D (6 bases each). The CDR3 is 15 residues long. Germline loops: CDR1 SGHRS, CDR2 YFSETQ. V lost 4 bases and J 2 bases, leaving 14 bases between the germline ends. CDR3 DNA sequence: TGCGCCAGCAGCATAAGGGGGGCTATCACAGATACGCAGTATTTT. Translation: CASSIRGAITDTQYF.

The V call is TRBV4-1, the J call TRBJ2-1; maybe TRBD2 (6 bases). CDR1 and CDR2 (germline): MGHRA, YSYEKL. This CDR3 has 11 residues. V was shortened by 6 bases and J by 9 bases, with 9 bases between the two germline ends. The CDR3 nucleotides are TGCGCCAGCAGACGAGCGGGTGAGCAGTTCTTC. It yields the protein CASRRAGEQFF.

The chain joins TRBV10-3 to TRBJ2-5; 8 bases are shared with TRBD1. This CDR3 spans 16 amino acids. J lost 5 bases, V lost 6 bases, and 14 bases had no gene match. Germline CDR1 ENHRY, CDR2 SYGVKD. As DNA, the CDR3 is TGTGCCATCAGCGAATACGGGACAGGAGTTCTGGAGACCCAGTACTTC. Protein sequence: CAISEYGTGVLETQYF.

The chain joins TRBV5-4 to TRBJ2-1; weak D call: TRBD1 (5 bases). The CDR3 sequence is 14 residues long. The ends were cut back, 0 bases at V and 8 bases at J, with 12 bases in the middle. CDR1 is SGHNT, CDR2 YYREEE, per germline (reference sequence). The CDR3 here is CASSLAKWGHEQFF. The CDR3, as DNA: TGTGCCAGCAGCTTGGCCAAATGGGGCCATGAGCAGTTCTTC. The complete variable domain, with remaining parts taken from reference TRBV5-4 and TRBJ2-1, reads ETGVTQSPTHLIKTRGQQVTLRCSSQSGHNTVSWYQQALGQGPQFIFQYYREEENGRGNFPPRFSGLQFPNYSSELNVNALELDDSALYLCASSLAKWGHEQFFGPGTRLTVL.

Only a few counts were recorded for this clonotype. The chain joins TRBV18 to TRBJ2-1; 9 positions match TRBD1. The V gene's germline CDR1 is KGHSH and CDR2 LQKENI. This CDR3 has 14 amino acids. Trimming removed 3 bases from V and 9 bases from J; junction bases left unmatched: 6. Written as DNA, the CDR3 is TGTGCCAGCTCACCGACAGGGGGAAACACTGAGCAGTTCTTC. As protein: CASSPTGGNTEQFF.

The V call is TRBV4-1, the J call TRBJ2-3, with D perhaps given as TRBD1 or TRBD2 (5 bases each). Trimming took off 0 bases at V and 1 base at J, with 23 bases between the two ends. Germline V lookup: CDR1 MGHRA, CDR2 YSYEKL. The CDR3 has 20 residues. The chain's CDR3 is CASSQDWDLGGSYRTDTQYF. Written as DNA, the CDR3 is TGCGCCAGCAGCCAAGATTGGGACCTGGGTGGGTCTTACCGCACAGATACGCAGTATTTT.

The V call is TRBV6-5, the J call TRBJ1-1; D not resolved. The CDR3 spans 14 residues. Looked up from germline, CDR1 is MNHEY and CDR2 is SVGAGI. Deletions cut 0 bases from V and 5 bases from J, with 10 bases between. The CDR3 reads CASSYSNPWTEAFF. CDR3 nucleotide sequence: TGTGCCAGCAGTTACTCTAACCCCTGGACTGAAGCTTTCTTT.

This clonotype has more than one count but fewer than ten. The rearrangement joins TRBV7-9 to TRBJ1-1, with 10 positions matching TRBD1. Losses at the gene ends were 1 base for V and 6 bases for J; bases not matched to a gene: 8. Germline loops: CDR1 SEHNR, CDR2 FQNEAQ (reference sequence). The CDR3 contains 16 residues. DNA for the CDR3: TGTGCCAGCAGCTTAGGGACAGGGGGGGATGCGGCTGAAGCTTTCTTT. This translates into CASSLGTGGDAAEAFF.

This clonotype was found once. It may be a read error: a sequence one base away is much more abundant. The V and J genes are TRBV5-4 and TRBJ2-4; the match to TRBD1 covers 11 bases. The germline V gene has CDR1 SGHNT and CDR2 YYREEE (reference sequence). The CDR3 is made up of 17 amino acids. The CDR3 nucleotides read TGTGCCATCAGCTCCCGAGCATGGACAGGGGGCCGGGACATTCAGTACTTC. Its translation is CAISSRAWTGGRDIQYF. The entire variable domain, with the rest obtained from reference TRBV5-4 and TRBJ2-4, is as follows: ETGVTQSPTHLIKTRGQQVTLRCSSQSGHNTVSWYQQALGQGPQFIFQYYREEENGRGNFPPRFSGLQFPNYSSELNVNALELDDSALYLCAISSRAWTGGRDIQYFGAGTRLSVL.

In regard to this clonotype: A much bigger clone sits one base away, suggesting this may be a read error. The rearrangement joins TRBV9 to TRBJ1-3; TRBD1 matches at 7 bases. Germline CDR1 SGDLS, CDR2 YYNGEE. V lost 0 bases, J lost 2 bases, and 2 bases stayed unmatched. CDR3 length equals 15 residues. The CDR3 coding sequence is TGTGCCAGCAGCGTAGATGGGACAGCTGGAAACACCATATATTTT. Protein: CASSVDGTAGNTIYF.

The rearrangement joins TRBV6-2 or TRBV6-3 to TRBJ2-2, with D perhaps matching TRBD1 (6 bases). Germline V gene lookup returns CDR1 MNHEY and CDR2 SVGEGT. The V end lost 7 bases, the J end lost 3 bases, and 15 bases lay between the germline ends. The CDR3 has 15 amino acids. The CDR3 DNA reads TGTGCCAGCAACGACAGGAGACAGTACACCGGGGAGCTGTTTTTT. It specifies CASNDRRQYTGELFF.

The chain employs TRBV5-5 and TRBJ1-2; tentatively, D is TRBD1 (5 bases). Germline CDR1 and CDR2: SGHKS and YYEKEE (reference sequence). This CDR3 spans 13 amino acids. Trimming left V 4 bases short and J 8 bases short, with 15 bases between. The CDR3 coding sequence is TGTGCCAGCAGCAATCCGGGACTGGAAGGCTACACCTTC. Its translation: CASSNPGLEGYTF.

DNA for the CDR3: TGCAGTGCTAGAGATTACACTAATCAGCCCCAGCATTTT. It encodes CSARDYTNQPQHF. The chain couples TRBV20-1 to TRBJ1-5, with D uncertain. CDR3 length: 13 amino acids. V dropped 0 bases and J dropped 4 bases, with 7 bases sitting between them. The germline V gene encodes CDR1 DFQATT and CDR2 SNEGSKA (reference sequence).

The CDR3 region has the DNA TGCGCCAGCAGCCAACGACAGGGGAAGGCTGAAGCTTTCTTT. Translated: CASSQRQGKAEAFF. The J gene is TRBJ1-1, the V gene TRBV4-1; 8 positions agree with TRBD1. CDR1 is MGHRA, CDR2 YSYEKL, per germline. The V and J ends lost 2 bases and 6 bases, in that order; junction bases with no gene match: 5. CDR3 size: 14 residues.